The 16 T cell receptor beta chains below come from one sample, sequenced in a study of T cells in tumors after PD-1 blockade. The data were produced by immunoSEQ multiplex PCR, yet TCRdb's version contains in-frame clones alone and is incomplete. Seen here are approximately 60,000 clones, 74% observed once, and the top ten hold about 4.8%. The material was PBMCs, obtained after anti-PD-1 treatment. The receptors come from a human donor with basal cell carcinoma.

The chain recombines TRBV27 with TRBJ2-7, with 8 bases aligning to TRBD1. The germline CDR1 and CDR2 sequences are MNHEY and SMNVEV (reference sequence). V was pared by 6 bases and J by 6 bases, with 13 bases of the junction left unmatched. The CDR3 has 15 amino acids. The chain's CDR3 is CASRTHGQGSSEQYF. The CDR3 region has the DNA TGTGCCAGCAGGACTCACGGACAGGGAAGCAGCGAGCAGTACTTC.

The CDR3, as DNA: TGTGCCAGCAGCCAAGATAACCGGGAAGGAGAGACCCAGTACTTC. This sequence encodes CASSQDNREGETQYF. The rearrangement uses TRBV4-2 and TRBJ2-5, with TRBD2 as a possible D gene (5 bases). CDR1 and CDR2 (germline): LGHNA, YNFKEQ. Trimming took 0 bases from V and 4 from J, leaving 12 bases between them. The CDR3 length is 15 residues.

This clone has a handful of counts. V is TRBV2 and J is TRBJ2-3; 9 nucleotides line up with TRBD1. Trimming cost V 8 bases and J 2 bases; bases outside gene matches: 11. The CDR3 has 16 amino acids. The germline V gene encodes CDR1 SNHLY and CDR2 FYNNEI. CDR3 protein: CASSTTGGITTDTQYF. The CDR3 region has the DNA TGTGCCAGCTCGACGACAGGGGGAATCACCACAGATACGCAGTATTTT.

This clone has more than one count but fewer than ten. Here the CDR3 reads CASSLSAGVYNEQFF. CDR3 nucleotides: TGTGCCAGCAGTTTATCAGCGGGGGTGTACAATGAGCAGTTCTTC. The chain uses TRBV27 and TRBJ2-1, with TRBD2 matching 8 bases. With V trimmed by 0 bases and J by 4 bases, 2 bases remained unmatched. Per the germline V gene, CDR1 is MNHEY and CDR2 is SMNVEV (reference sequence). This CDR3 region has 15 residues.

The genes are TRBV4-1 and TRBJ1-1; D is unresolved. CDR3 size: 15 residues. Germline-derived CDR1 and CDR2 are MGHRA and YSYEKL. V gave up 0 bases and J gave up 2 bases, with 10 bases separating them. CDR3 DNA: TGCGCCAGCAGCCAAGACCGTGCACCCAACACTGAAGCTTTCTTT. As protein: CASSQDRAPNTEAFF.

This clone was counted only a few times. The chain has TRBV10-1 and TRBJ1-6, with TRBD1 matching over 11 bases. V lost 2 bases to trimming and J lost 10 bases; unmatched junction nucleotides: 1. CDR1 is WNHNN and CDR2 is SYGVQD in the germline V gene (reference sequence). The CDR3 consists of 14 residues. CDR3 nucleotides: TGCGCCAGCAGTGAGGGGACAGGGGGGTCACCCCTCCACTTT. It translates to CASSEGTGGSPLHF.

The chain couples TRBV19 to TRBJ1-6; 9 bases fit TRBD1. Looked up from germline, CDR1 is LNHDA and CDR2 is SQIVND (reference sequence). The V segment lost 5 bases and the J segment 6 bases; nucleotides outside the gene matches: 11. This CDR3 is built from 17 residues. The CDR3 region has the DNA TGTGCCAGTAGTCCTCTAGGGACAGGGAAGGGTAATTCACCCCTCCACTTT. Its protein is CASSPLGTGKGNSPLHF.

There are a few counts of this clone. This sequence joins TRBV2 and TRBJ1-2; no definite D call. CDR3 length: 14 residues. V lost 6 bases and J 1 base, leaving 12 bases between the germline ends. CDR1 and CDR2 from the germline V gene are SNHLY and FYNNEI. This CDR3 reads CASRIGPDNYGYTF. The CDR3 DNA sequence: TGTGCCAGCAGGATCGGACCGGATAACTATGGCTACACCTTC.

The CDR3 coding sequence is TGTGCCAGCAGCCAAGGGGTGATTGAGCAGTTCTTC. Translated: CASSQGVIEQFF. The rearrangement joins TRBV14 to TRBJ2-1; D is ambiguous. The CDR3 is 12 amino acids. V was shortened by 1 base and J by 9 bases, with 7 bases between the two germline ends. Germline V gives CDR1 SGHDN, CDR2 FVKESK.

V is TRBV9 and J is TRBJ2-5; 13 bases match TRBD2. CDR3 length equals 17 residues. The V gene end was trimmed by 3 bases and the J gene end by 5 bases; junction bases not matched to a gene: 10. CDR1 and CDR2 from the germline V gene are SGDLS and YYNGEE. Here the CDR3 DNA reads TGTGCCAGCAGCGGACCGACTAGCGGGGGGCCGTATGAGACCCAGTACTTC. This translates into CASSGPTSGGPYETQYF.

Only a few counts were recorded for this clone. This chain links TRBV19 with TRBJ1-2; possibly TRBD1 for D (5 bases). CDR3 size: 13 residues. Looked up from germline, CDR1 is LNHDA and CDR2 is SQIVND (reference sequence). Trimming took off 3 bases at V and 8 bases at J, with 13 bases between the two ends. CDR3 in amino acids: CASSIAGSDGYTF. The CDR3 bases are TGTGCCAGTAGTATTGCAGGGAGTGACGGCTACACCTTC.

Note on this clone: Germline and junction disagree at one end, which may indicate a read error. The chain joins TRBV10-1 to TRBJ2-1; TRBD2 matches at 8 bases. Germline V lookup: CDR1 WNHNN, CDR2 SYGVQD (reference sequence). The CDR3 has 15 amino acids. CDR3 sequence: CVSSVQRGSYNEQFF. The CDR3 nucleotides read TGCGTCAGCAGTGTGCAGCGGGGGTCCTACAATGAGCAGTTCTTC.

Only one count was recorded for this clone. V gene TRBV4-2 combines with J gene TRBJ2-2; D gene ambiguous. Per the germline V gene, CDR1 is LGHNA and CDR2 is YNFKEQ. The CDR3 contains 15 residues. V lost 1 base to trimming and J lost 0 bases, with 6 bases between them. The CDR3 region has the DNA TGTGCCAGCAGCCAAGTCGGAGCGAACACCGGGGAGCTGTTTTTT. Translation: CASSQVGANTGELFF.

The sample holds one count of this clone. The chain employs TRBV7-8 and TRBJ1-2, with D perhaps matching TRBD1 (6 bases). This CDR3 comprises 15 residues. V lost 8 bases, J lost 2 bases, and 18 bases lay in between. The germline V gene has CDR1 SGHVS and CDR2 FQNEAQ. The CDR3 spells CASGLQGQTNYGYTF. Written as DNA, the CDR3 is TGTGCCAGCGGCCTACAGGGACAAACCAACTATGGCTACACCTTC.

This chain joins TRBV6-5 and TRBJ1-3; possible D gene TRBD1, 5 bases. The CDR3 loop spans 15 amino acids. CDR1 and CDR2 from the germline V gene are MNHEY and SVGAGI. With 2 bases removed from V and 0 bases from J, the gap between germline ends came to 8 bases. This CDR3 is CASSYRGSSGNTIYF. The CDR3 bases are TGTGCCAGCAGTTACAGGGGCAGCTCTGGAAACACCATATATTTT.

This chain joins TRBV10-3 and TRBJ1-5; D not resolved. Germline V CDR1 and CDR2: ENHRY, SYGVKD. This CDR3 has 12 amino acids. The V end lost 0 bases, the J end lost 6 bases, and 3 bases lay between the germline ends. CDR3 in amino acids: CAISESSQPQHF. DNA of the CDR3: TGTGCCATCAGTGAGTCGAGTCAGCCCCAGCATTTT.